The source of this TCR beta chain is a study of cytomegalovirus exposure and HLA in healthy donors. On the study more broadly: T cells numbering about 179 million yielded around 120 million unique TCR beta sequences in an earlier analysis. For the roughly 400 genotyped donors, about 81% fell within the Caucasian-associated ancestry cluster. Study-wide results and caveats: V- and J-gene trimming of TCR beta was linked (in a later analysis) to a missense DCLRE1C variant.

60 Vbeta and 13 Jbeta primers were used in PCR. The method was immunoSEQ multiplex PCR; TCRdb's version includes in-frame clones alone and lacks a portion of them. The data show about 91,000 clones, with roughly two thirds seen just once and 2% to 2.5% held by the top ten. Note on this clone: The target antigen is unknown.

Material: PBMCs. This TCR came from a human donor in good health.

CDR3 DNA sequence: TGTGCCACCAGCCTCGGGGAGGTCTGGCAGGGGACCCAGTACTTC. Residues: CATSLGEVWQGTQYF. J is TRBJ2-5 and V is TRBV15, with a tentative D call TRBD2 (6 bases). Trimming left V 5 bases short and J 7 bases short, with 20 bases between. Per the germline V gene, CDR1 is LNHNV and CDR2 is YYDKDF (reference sequence). This CDR3 has 15 residues.